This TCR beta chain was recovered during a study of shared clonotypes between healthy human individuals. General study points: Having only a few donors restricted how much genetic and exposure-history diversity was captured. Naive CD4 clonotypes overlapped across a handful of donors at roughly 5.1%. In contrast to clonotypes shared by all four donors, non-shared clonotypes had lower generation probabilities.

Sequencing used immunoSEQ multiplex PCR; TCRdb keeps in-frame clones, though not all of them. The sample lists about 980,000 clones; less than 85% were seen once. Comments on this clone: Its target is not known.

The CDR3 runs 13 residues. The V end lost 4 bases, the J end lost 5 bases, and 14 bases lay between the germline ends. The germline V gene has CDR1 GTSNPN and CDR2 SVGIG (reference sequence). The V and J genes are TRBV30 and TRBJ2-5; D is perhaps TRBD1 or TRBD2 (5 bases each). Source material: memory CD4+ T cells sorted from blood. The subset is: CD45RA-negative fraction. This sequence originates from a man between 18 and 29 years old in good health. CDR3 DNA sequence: TGTGCCTGGACGGCGGTCGAGGGGGAGACCCAGTACTTC. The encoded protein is CAWTAVEGETQYF.